One sample yielded the 11 T cell receptor beta chains listed below, sequenced in a study of blood T cell repertoires in COVID-19. Produced via immunoSEQ multiplex PCR; TCRdb's table is partial and in-frame only. The table shows 130,000 or so clones, with roughly 84% occurring only once. The sample comprised peripheral blood. These TCRs come from a man in his fifties or sixties with acute or convalescent COVID-19.

This clone was counted a few times. The chain has TRBV7-3 and TRBJ2-1; TRBD2 aligns across 7 bases. The CDR3 is made up of 15 amino acids. Per germline, CDR1 SGHTA and CDR2 FQGTGA. J lost 5 bases, V lost 7 bases, and 11 bases had no gene match. CDR3 protein: CASNLGASGNNEQFF. The CDR3 region has the DNA TGTGCCAGCAACTTGGGAGCTAGCGGAAACAATGAGCAGTTCTTC.

The chain joins TRBV19 to TRBJ2-6, with 10 bases aligning to TRBD1. Germline values: CDR1 LNHDA, CDR2 SQIVND (reference sequence). This CDR3 is 17 amino acids long. The V gene end was trimmed by 1 base and the J gene end by 5 bases; junction bases not matched to a gene: 5. The CDR3 protein is CASSIARTGGRANVLTF. In DNA form, the CDR3 reads TGTGCCAGTAGTATAGCCCGGACAGGGGGTAGGGCCAACGTCCTGACTTTC.

The V call is TRBV20-1, the J call TRBJ2-7, with 7 bases lining up with TRBD2. The CDR3 sequence is 14 residues long. The germline gives CDR1 DFQATT, CDR2 SNEGSKA (reference sequence). Trimming removed 3 bases from V and 4 bases from J; junction bases left unmatched: 9. CDR3 loop: CSASSGGGGYEQYF. Here the CDR3 DNA reads TGCAGTGCTAGTTCTGGCGGGGGAGGTTACGAGCAGTACTTC.

The chain recombines TRBV24-1 with TRBJ1-5; tentatively, D is TRBD1 (6 bases). This CDR3 has 14 amino acids. Germline CDR1 KGHDR, CDR2 SFDVKD. V lost 3 bases, J lost 6 bases, and 11 bases lay in between. The CDR3 DNA reads as TGTGCCACCAGTGATCGGGGGGGCGGTCAGCCCCAGCATTTT. This translates into CATSDRGGGQPQHF.

The CDR3 protein is CASSVRRLAGGPSEQYF. For the CDR3, the DNA is TGTGCCAGCAGCGTTCGGAGACTAGCGGGGGGGCCCTCCGAGCAGTACTTC. This chain links TRBV21-1 with TRBJ2-7; the DNA was not compared with TRBD2, the D call given in the table. TRBV21-1 has pseudogene status. The CDR3 loop spans 17 amino acids.

The genes are TRBV7-9 and TRBJ2-7; D perhaps matches TRBD2 (5 bases). There are 17 residues in the CDR3. Per germline, CDR1 SEHNR and CDR2 FQNEAQ (reference sequence). V dropped 1 base and J dropped 0 bases, with 16 bases sitting between them. The CDR3 reads CASSLVRGSLFSYEQYF. The CDR3 bases are TGTGCCAGCAGCTTAGTTCGGGGTTCCCTCTTCTCCTACGAGCAGTACTTC.

The V and J genes are TRBV19 and TRBJ1-5, with TRBD1 matching 7 bases. The CDR3 totals 16 residues. Germline CDR1 LNHDA, CDR2 SQIVND (reference sequence). V shed 3 bases and J 4 bases; nucleotides not matched to a gene: 9. The CDR3 bases are TGTGCCAGTAGTATGATACAGGGGTCAGGGAATCAGCCCCAGCATTTT. It encodes CASSMIQGSGNQPQHF.

This sequence joins TRBV5-1 and TRBJ2-3; perhaps TRBD1 as D (5 bases). Trimming removed 4 bases at V and 2 bases at J, with 14 bases between. This CDR3 is built from 15 residues. Germline V gene sequence: CDR1 SGHRS, CDR2 YFSETQ. DNA of the CDR3: TGCGCCAGCAGCATCGGAGCAGGGAACACAGATACGCAGTATTTT. Translation gives CASSIGAGNTDTQYF.

This clone has a single count. CDR3 region: CASSQDLRGGGRGNEQFF. DNA of the CDR3: TGTGCCAGCAGCCAAGATCTCAGGGGTGGCGGGAGAGGGAATGAGCAGTTCTTC. The chain combines TRBV14 with TRBJ2-1, with a possible D match to TRBD2 (7 bases). This CDR3 spans 18 amino acids. With 0 bases removed from V and 7 bases from J, the gap between germline ends came to 22 bases. Germline CDR1 is SGHDN and CDR2 is FVKESK.

This clone occurred many times. The chain employs TRBV6-5 and TRBJ1-3; D not certain. V lost 6 bases to trimming and J lost 0 bases, with 6 bases between them. There are 13 residues in the CDR3. Germline V gives CDR1 MNHEY, CDR2 SVGAGI. The CDR3 nucleotides are TGTGCCAGCAGCGAGCACTCTGGAAACACCATATATTTT. Translating it yields CASSEHSGNTIYF.

V is TRBV3-1 (or the pseudogene TRBV3-2) and J is TRBJ2-3; D remains ambiguous. From germline, CDR1 is LGHDT and CDR2 YNNKEL (reference sequence). This CDR3 contains 16 residues. V shed 3 bases and J shed 0 bases, with 13 bases lying between them. CDR3 residues: CASSHKSPQSTDTQYF. The CDR3 DNA follows: TGTGCCAGCAGCCACAAAAGTCCCCAGAGCACAGATACGCAGTATTTT.